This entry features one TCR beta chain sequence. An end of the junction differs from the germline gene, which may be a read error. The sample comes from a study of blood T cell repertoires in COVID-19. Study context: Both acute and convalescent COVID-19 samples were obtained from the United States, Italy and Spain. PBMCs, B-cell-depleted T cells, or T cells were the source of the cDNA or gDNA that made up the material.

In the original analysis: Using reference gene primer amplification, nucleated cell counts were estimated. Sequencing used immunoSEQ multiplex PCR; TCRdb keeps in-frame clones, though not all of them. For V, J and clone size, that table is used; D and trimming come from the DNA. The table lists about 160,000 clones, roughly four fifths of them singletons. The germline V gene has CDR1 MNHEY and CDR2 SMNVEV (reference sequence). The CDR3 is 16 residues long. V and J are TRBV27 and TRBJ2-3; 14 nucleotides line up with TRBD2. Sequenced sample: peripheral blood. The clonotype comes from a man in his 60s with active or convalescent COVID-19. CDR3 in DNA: TGTACCAGCAGTTCCGGGACTAGCGGGAGAAGTGATACGCAGTATTTT. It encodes CTSSSGTSGRSDTQYF.